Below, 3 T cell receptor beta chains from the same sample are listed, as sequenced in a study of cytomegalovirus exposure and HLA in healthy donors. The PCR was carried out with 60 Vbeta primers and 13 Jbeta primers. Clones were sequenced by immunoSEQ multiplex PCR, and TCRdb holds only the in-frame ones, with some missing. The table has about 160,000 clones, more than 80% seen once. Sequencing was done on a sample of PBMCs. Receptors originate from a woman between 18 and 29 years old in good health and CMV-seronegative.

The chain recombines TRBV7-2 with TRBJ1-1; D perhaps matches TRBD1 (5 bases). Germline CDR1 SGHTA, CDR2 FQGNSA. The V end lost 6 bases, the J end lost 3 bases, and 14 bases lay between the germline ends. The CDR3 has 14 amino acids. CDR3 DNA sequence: TGTGCCAGCAGACCGAGACAGAAAGACACTGAAGCTTTCTTT. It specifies CASRPRQKDTEAFF.

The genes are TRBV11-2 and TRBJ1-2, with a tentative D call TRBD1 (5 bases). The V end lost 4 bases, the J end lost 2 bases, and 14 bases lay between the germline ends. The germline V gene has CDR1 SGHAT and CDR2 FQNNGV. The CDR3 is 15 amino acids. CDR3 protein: CASSSRPDSNYGYTF. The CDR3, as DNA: TGTGCCAGCAGCTCCCGACCCGACAGCAACTATGGCTACACCTTC.

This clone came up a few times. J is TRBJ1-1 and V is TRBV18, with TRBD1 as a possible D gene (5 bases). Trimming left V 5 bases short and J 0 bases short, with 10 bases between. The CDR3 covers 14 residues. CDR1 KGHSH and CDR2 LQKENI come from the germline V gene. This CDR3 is CASSSTGLNTEAFF. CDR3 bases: TGTGCCAGCTCAAGTACAGGCTTGAACACTGAAGCTTTCTTT.